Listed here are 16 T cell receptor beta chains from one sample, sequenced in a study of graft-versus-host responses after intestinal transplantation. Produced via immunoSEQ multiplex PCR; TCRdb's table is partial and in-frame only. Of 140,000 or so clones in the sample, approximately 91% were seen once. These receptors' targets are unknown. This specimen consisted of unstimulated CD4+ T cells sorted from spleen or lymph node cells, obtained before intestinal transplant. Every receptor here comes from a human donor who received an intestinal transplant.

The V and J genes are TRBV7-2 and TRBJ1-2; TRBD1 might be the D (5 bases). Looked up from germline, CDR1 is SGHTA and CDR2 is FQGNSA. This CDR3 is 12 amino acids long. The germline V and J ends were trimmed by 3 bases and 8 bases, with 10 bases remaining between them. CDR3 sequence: CASSFRGRGYTF. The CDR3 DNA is TGTGCCAGCAGCTTTCGGGGGAGGGGCTACACCTTC.

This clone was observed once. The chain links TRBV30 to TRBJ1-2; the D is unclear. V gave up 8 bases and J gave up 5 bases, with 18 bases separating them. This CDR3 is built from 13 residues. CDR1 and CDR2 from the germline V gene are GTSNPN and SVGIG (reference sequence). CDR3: CALRIGGIYGYTF. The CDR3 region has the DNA TGTGCCCTACGAATCGGAGGGATTTATGGCTACACCTTC. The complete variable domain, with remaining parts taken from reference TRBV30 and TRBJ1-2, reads SQTIHQWPATLVQPVGSPLSLECTVEGTSNPNLYWYRQAAGRGLQLLFYSVGIGQISSEVPQNLSASRPQDRQFILSSKKLLLSDSGFYLCALRIGGIYGYTFGSGTRLTVV.

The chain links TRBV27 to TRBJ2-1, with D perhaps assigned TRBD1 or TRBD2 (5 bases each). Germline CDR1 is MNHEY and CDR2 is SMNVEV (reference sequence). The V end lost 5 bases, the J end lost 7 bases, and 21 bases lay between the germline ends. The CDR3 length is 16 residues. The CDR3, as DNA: TGTGCCAGCAGTCCCCGCCAGGCCGGGGACGGGAATGAGCAGTTCTTC. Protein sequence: CASSPRQAGDGNEQFF.

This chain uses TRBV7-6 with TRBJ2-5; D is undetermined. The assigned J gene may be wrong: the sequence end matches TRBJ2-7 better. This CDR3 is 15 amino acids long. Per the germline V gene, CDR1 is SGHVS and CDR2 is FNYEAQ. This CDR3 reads CASSQSSLGINEQYF. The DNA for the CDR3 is TGTGCCAGCAGCCAATCCTCGTTGGGTATCAACGAGCAGTACTTC.

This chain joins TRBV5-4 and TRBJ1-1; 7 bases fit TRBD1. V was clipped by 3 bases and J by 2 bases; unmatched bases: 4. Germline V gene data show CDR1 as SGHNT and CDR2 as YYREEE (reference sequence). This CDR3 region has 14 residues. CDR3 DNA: TGTGCCAGCAGCTATTGGGACAGAAACACTGAAGCTTTCTTT. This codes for CASSYWDRNTEAFF.

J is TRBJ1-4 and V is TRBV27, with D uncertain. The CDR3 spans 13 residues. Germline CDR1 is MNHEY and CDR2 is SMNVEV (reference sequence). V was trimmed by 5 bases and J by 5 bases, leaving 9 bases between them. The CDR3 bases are TGTGCCAGCAGTCGGTCTATCAATGAAAAACTGTTTTTT. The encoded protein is CASSRSINEKLFF.

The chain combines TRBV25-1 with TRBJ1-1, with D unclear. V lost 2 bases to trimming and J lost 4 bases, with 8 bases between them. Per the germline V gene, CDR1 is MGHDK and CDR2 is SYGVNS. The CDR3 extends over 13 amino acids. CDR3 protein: CASSEAGSTEAFF. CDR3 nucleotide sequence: TGTGCCAGCAGTGAAGCGGGGAGCACTGAAGCTTTCTTT.

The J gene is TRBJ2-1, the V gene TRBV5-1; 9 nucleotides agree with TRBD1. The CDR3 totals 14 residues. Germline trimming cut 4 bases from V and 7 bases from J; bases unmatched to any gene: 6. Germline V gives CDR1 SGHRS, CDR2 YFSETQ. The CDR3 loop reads CASSLRQGVNEQFF. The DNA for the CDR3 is TGCGCCAGCAGCCTGAGACAGGGGGTAAATGAGCAGTTCTTC.

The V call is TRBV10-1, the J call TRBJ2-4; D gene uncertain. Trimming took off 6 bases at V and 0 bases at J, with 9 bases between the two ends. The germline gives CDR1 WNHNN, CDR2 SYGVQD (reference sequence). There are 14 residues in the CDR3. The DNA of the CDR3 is TGCGCCAGCAGAATCAGTGTAGCCAAAAACATTCAGTACTTC. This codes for CASRISVAKNIQYF.

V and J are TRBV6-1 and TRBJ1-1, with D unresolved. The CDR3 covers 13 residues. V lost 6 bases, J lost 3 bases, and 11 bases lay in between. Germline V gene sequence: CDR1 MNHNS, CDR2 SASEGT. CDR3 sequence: CASRKTDDTEAFF. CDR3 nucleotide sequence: TGTGCCAGCAGAAAAACGGACGACACTGAAGCTTTCTTT.

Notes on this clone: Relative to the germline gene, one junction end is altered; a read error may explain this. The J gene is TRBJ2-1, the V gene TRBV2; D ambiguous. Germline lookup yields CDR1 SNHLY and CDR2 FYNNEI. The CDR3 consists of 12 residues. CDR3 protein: CASRNWNNERFF. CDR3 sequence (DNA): TGTGCCAGCAGGAACTGGAACAATGAGCGGTTCTTC.

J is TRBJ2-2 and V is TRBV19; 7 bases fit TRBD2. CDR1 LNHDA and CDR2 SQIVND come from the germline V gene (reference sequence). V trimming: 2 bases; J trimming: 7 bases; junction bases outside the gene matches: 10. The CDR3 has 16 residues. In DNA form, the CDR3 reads TGTGCCAGTAGTATACTTTCCGGGAGGATCGGCGGGGAGCTGTTTTTT. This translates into CASSILSGRIGGELFF.

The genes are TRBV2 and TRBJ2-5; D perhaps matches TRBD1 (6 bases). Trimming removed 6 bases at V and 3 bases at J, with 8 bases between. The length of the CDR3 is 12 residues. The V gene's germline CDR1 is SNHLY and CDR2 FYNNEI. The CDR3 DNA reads TGTGCCAGCAGCGCAGGGGAAGAGACCCAGTACTTC. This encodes CASSAGEETQYF.

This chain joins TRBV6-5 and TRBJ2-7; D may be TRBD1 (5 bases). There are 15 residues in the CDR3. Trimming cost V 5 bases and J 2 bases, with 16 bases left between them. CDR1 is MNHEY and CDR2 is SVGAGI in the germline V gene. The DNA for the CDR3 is TGTGCCAGCAGTCTCCATGTAGGGGTTGCCTACGAGCAGTACTTC. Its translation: CASSLHVGVAYEQYF.

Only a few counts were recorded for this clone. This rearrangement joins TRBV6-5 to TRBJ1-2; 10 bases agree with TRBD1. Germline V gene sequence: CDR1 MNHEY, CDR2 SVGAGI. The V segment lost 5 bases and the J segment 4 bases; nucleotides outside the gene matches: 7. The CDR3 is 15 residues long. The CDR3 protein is CASSRQGQGIYGYTF. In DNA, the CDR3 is TGTGCCAGCAGTAGGCAGGGACAGGGGATCTATGGCTACACCTTC.

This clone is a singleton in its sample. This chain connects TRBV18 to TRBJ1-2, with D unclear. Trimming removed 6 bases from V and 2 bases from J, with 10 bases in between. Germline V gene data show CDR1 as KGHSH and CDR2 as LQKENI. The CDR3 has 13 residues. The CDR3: CASSLGENYGYTF. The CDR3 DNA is TGTGCCAGCTCCCTGGGAGAGAACTATGGCTACACCTTC.